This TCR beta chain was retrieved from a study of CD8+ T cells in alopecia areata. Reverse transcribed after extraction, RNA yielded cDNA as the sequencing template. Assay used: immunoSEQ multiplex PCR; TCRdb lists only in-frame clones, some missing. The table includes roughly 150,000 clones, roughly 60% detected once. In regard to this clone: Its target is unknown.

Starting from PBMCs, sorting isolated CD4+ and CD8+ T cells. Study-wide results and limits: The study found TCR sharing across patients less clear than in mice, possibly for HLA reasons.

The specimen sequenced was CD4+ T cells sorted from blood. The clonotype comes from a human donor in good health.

The CDR3 spells CAGLAGLNEQFF. As DNA, the CDR3 is TGTGCCGGACTAGCGGGACTGAATGAGCAGTTCTTC. The chain employs TRBV30 and TRBJ2-1; TRBD2 aligns across 12 bases. The V and J ends lost 8 bases and 7 bases, in that order; junction bases with no gene match: 3. CDR3 length: 12 amino acids. Germline CDR1 GTSNPN, CDR2 SVGIG (reference sequence).